Listed below are T cell receptor beta chains from one sample, sequenced in a study of cytomegalovirus exposure and HLA in healthy donors. Libraries were prepared by immunoSEQ multiplex PCR; TCRdb keeps only in-frame clonotypes and omits some of them. The top ten clones hold 3.5% to 5% of a sample with approximately 150,000 clones, around 75% of them seen once. Specimen: PBMCs. These TCRs come from a man between 60 and 75 years old in good health and CMV-seronegative. CDR3s include the opening cysteine and the closing phenylalanine or tryptophan. A D gene is named only where the DNA matches it firmly. Size tells how often a clone was seen (once, few, many) or the class of an expanded clone, and some rows leave it out.

clone_size	v_call	d_call	j_call	cdr3_aa	cdr3_nt
.	TRBV30	TRBD1	TRBJ1-4	CAWSVRTGLGEKLFF	TGTGCCTGGAGTGTACGGACAGGGCTGGGTGAAAAACTGTTTTTT
.	TRBV11-2	.	TRBJ2-1	CASSLSGASYNEQFF	TGTGCCAGCAGCTTAAGTGGGGCCTCCTACAATGAGCAGTTCTTC
once	TRBV5-4	TRBD1	TRBJ1-4	CASSSPGQGLGEKLFF	TGTGCCAGCAGCTCGCCGGGACAGGGTTTAGGTGAAAAACTGTTTTTT
.	TRBV7-9	TRBD2	TRBJ2-5	CASSLGGAGPMGQETQYF	TGTGCCAGCAGCTTAGGGGGAGCGGGGCCAATGGGCCAAGAGACCCAGTACTTC
few	TRBV5-6	.	TRBJ2-7	CASSLGLARAYEQYF	TGTGCCAGCAGCTTGGGTCTAGCGCGAGCCTACGAGCAGTACTTC
.	TRBV2	TRBD1	TRBJ2-7	CASSPGQGNEQYF	TGTGCCAGCAGCCCCGGACAGGGGAACGAGCAGTACTTC
few	TRBV5-4	.	TRBJ2-1	CASSLDRANEQFF	TGTGCCAGCAGCTTGGACAGGGCTAATGAGCAGTTCTTC
.	TRBV14	.	TRBJ1-5	CASSQFLGQPQHF	TGTGCCAGCAGCCAATTTCTCGGTCAGCCCCAGCATTTT
.	TRBV28	TRBD1	TRBJ1-1	CASSLGQGAAEAFF	TGTGCCAGCAGTTTGGGACAGGGGGCCGCGGAAGCTTTCTTT
.	TRBV6-1	TRBD1	TRBJ2-1	CASSELGQDYNEQFF	TGTGCCAGCAGTGAGTTAGGACAGGACTACAATGAGCAGTTCTTC
few	TRBV5-1	TRBD2	TRBJ2-7	CASSLASGRSYEQYF	TGCGCCAGCAGCTTGGCTAGCGGGAGATCATACGAGCAGTACTTC
few	TRBV5-1	TRBD1	TRBJ2-7	CASSPTGASSHEQYF	TGCGCCAGCAGCCCAACAGGGGCGAGTTCCCACGAGCAGTACTTC